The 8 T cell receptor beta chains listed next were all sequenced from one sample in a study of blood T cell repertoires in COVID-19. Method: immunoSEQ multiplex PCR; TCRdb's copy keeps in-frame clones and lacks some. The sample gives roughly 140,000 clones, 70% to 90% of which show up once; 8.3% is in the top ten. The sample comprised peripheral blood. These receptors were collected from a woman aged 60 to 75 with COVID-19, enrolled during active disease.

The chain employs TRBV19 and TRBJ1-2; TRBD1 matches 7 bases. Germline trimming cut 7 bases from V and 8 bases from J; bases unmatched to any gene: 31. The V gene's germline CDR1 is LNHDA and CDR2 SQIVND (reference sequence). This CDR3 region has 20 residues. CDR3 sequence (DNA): TGTGCCAGTACTCCACGCGCCCGCCGTCCGACAGGGCTCACCCTGGGGGGCTACACCTTC. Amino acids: CASTPRARRPTGLTLGGYTF.

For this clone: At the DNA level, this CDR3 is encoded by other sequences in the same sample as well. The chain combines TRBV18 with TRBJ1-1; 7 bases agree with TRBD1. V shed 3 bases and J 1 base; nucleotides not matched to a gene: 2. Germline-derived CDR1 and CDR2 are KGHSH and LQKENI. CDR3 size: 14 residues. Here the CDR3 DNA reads TGTGCCAGCTCACCGGACAGGAAGAACACTGAAGCTTTCTTT. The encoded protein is CASSPDRKNTEAFF.

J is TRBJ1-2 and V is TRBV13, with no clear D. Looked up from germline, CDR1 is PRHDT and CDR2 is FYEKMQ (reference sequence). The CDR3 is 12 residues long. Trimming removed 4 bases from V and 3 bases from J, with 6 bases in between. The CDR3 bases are TGTGCCAGCAGCTACGGGGACTATGGCTACACCTTC. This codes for CASSYGDYGYTF.

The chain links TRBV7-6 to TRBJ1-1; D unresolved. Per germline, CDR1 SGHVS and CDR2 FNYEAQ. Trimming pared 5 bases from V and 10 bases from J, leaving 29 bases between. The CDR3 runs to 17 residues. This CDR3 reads CASSPIGRTGTLKGAFF. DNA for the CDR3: TGTGCCAGCAGCCCAATAGGGAGGACTGGAACACTGAAGGGAGCTTTCTTT.

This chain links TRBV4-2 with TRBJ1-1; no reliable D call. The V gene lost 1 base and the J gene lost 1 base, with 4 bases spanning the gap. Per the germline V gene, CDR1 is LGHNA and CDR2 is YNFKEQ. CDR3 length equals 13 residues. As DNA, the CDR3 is TGTGCCAGCAGCCAAGTGAGGAACACTGAAGCTTTCTTT. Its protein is CASSQVRNTEAFF.

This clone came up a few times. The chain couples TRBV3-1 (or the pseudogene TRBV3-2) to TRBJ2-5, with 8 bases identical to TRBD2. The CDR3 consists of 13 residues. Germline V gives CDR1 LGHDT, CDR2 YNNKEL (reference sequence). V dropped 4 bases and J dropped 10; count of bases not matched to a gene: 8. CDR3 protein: CASSLRAGVVQYF. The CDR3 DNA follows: TGTGCCAGCAGCCTGAGAGCGGGAGTAGTCCAGTACTTC.

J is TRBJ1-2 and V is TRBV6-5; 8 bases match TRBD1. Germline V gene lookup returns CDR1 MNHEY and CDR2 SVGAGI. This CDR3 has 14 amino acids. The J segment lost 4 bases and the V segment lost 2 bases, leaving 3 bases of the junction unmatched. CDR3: CASSYRGQGYGYTF. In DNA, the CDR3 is TGTGCCAGCAGTTACCGTGGACAGGGCTATGGCTACACCTTC.

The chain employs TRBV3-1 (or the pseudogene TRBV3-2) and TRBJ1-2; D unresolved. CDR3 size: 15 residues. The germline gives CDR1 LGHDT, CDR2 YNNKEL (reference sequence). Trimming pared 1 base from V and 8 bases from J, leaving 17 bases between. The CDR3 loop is CASSQGPSRMEGYTF. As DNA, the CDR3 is TGTGCCAGCAGCCAAGGCCCGTCACGTATGGAGGGCTACACCTTC.